This T cell receptor beta chain originates from a study of immune evolution from preneoplasia to lung adenocarcinoma. The V gene end was trimmed by 0 bases and the J gene end by 6 bases; junction bases not matched to a gene: 6. CDR1 KGHSH and CDR2 LQKENI come from the germline V gene. The CDR3 totals 16 residues. Sequenced by immunoSEQ multiplex PCR; TCRdb stores in-frame clones only, minus some. Of 5,000 to 6,000 clones in the sample, roughly 79% were seen once. Sequences were obtained from FFPE normal lung tissue adjacent to the tumor. The receptor comes from a person in their sixties or seventies with lung adenocarcinoma. The rearrangement uses TRBV18 and TRBJ2-3; 10 bases align to TRBD2. CDR3 in DNA: TGTGCCAGCTCACCACCGGCTAGCGGGAGAGGGGATACGCAGTATTTT. Amino acid sequence: CASSPPASGRGDTQYF.